One and the same sample provided the 20 T cell receptor beta chains below, sequenced in a study of CD4 T cells in relation to SARS-CoV-2 and coronaviruses. Unexposed donor CD4+ T cells date from about 2011-2018, before the COVID-19 pandemic. CD4+ T cells were isolated from the cells after around 9 days of culture. Here immunoSEQ multiplex PCR was the method, and the copy in TCRdb shows in-frame clones only, minus some. The sample records about 17,000 clones, over 60% being singletons. The antigens for these receptors are not known. The sample taken for sequencing was CD4+ T cells from PBMCs, cultured in vitro. The source of these receptors is a human donor in good health.

This sequence joins TRBV7-9 and TRBJ1-5; D gene uncertain. Germline CDR1 is SEHNR and CDR2 is FQNEAQ (reference sequence). Trimming removed 1 base from V and 6 bases from J, with 16 bases in between. This CDR3 contains 16 residues. The CDR3 coding sequence is TGTGCCAGCAGCTTAGTATGGCCACCCGGAGCTCAGCCCCAGCATTTT. Its translation: CASSLVWPPGAQPQHF.

V gene TRBV7-9 combines with J gene TRBJ1-2; D possibly corresponds to TRBD1 (5 bases). In germline, CDR1 is SEHNR, CDR2 FQNEAQ (reference sequence). The CDR3 is made up of 11 amino acids. The CDR3 reads CAVTGTDGYTF. The CDR3 region has the DNA TGTGCAGTGACGGGGACGGATGGCTACACCTTC.

The chain couples TRBV12-5 to TRBJ2-1; tentatively, D is TRBD2 (5 bases). Trimming removed 2 bases at V and 3 bases at J, with 29 bases between. Looked up from germline, CDR1 is LGHNT and CDR2 is FRNRAP. The CDR3 totals 21 residues. The CDR3 sequence is CASGLIHRYGVRGTNYNEQFF. CDR3 nucleotides: TGTGCTAGTGGTTTGATTCATCGGTACGGGGTCCGGGGAACCAACTACAATGAGCAGTTCTTC.

V gene TRBV19 combines with J gene TRBJ1-2, with D possibly matching TRBD1 (5 bases). CDR1 is LNHDA, CDR2 SQIVND, per germline (reference sequence). This CDR3 has 10 amino acids. V lost 8 bases to trimming and J lost 12 bases, with 13 bases between them. The CDR3 loop reads CASGRDSHTF. In DNA form, the CDR3 reads TGTGCCAGTGGTCGAGACAGTCACACCTTC.

This clone has more than one count but fewer than ten. The rearrangement links TRBV7-2 to TRBJ2-7; TRBD1 matches 7 bases. Germline V CDR1 and CDR2: SGHTA, FQGNSA. The V segment lost 5 bases and the J segment 4 bases; nucleotides outside the gene matches: 11. CDR3 length: 15 residues. CDR3 nucleotide sequence: TGTGCCAGCAGCACGGGACAGACCCTGACGTACGAGCAGTACTTC. The encoded protein is CASSTGQTLTYEQYF.

The chain recombines TRBV30 with TRBJ1-4; D is undetermined. The V gene lost 0 bases and the J gene lost 8 bases, with 4 bases spanning the gap. Germline assignment: CDR1 GTSNPN and CDR2 SVGIG (reference sequence). This CDR3 spans 11 amino acids. CDR3 protein: CAWSVQEKLFF. CDR3 DNA: TGTGCCTGGAGTGTACAGGAAAAACTGTTTTTT.

This chain links TRBV4-1 with TRBJ2-3; TRBD1 is a possible D gene (5 bases). Trimming shortened V by 2 bases and J by 0 bases, and 9 bases separated the two germline ends. Germline assignment: CDR1 MGHRA and CDR2 YSYEKL. The CDR3 runs 15 residues. This chain's CDR3 is CASSQPGASTDTQYF. The CDR3 DNA reads TGCGCCAGCAGCCAACCTGGGGCTAGCACAGATACGCAGTATTTT.

This sequence joins TRBV7-8 and TRBJ2-1; perhaps TRBD1 as D (6 bases). Germline V lookup: CDR1 SGHVS, CDR2 FQNEAQ. This CDR3 has 13 amino acids. V was shortened by 2 bases and J by 6 bases, with 8 bases between the two germline ends. CDR3 nucleotide sequence: TGTGCCAGCAGCTTACCAGGGGTCAATGAGCAGTTCTTC. Amino acids: CASSLPGVNEQFF.

V gene TRBV2 combines with J gene TRBJ1-3, with D uncertain. The germline V gene encodes CDR1 SNHLY and CDR2 FYNNEI. The CDR3 extends over 14 amino acids. The V and J ends lost 2 bases and 11 bases respectively, with 16 bases between them. CDR3 sequence: CASSESGSSFAIYF. The CDR3 DNA follows: TGTGCCAGCAGTGAATCGGGCAGTTCTTTCGCCATATATTTT.

The chain uses TRBV7-2 and TRBJ2-7; no definite D call. V dropped 3 bases and J dropped 2 bases, with 11 bases sitting between them. The CDR3 is 14 amino acids. CDR1 and CDR2 from the germline V gene are SGHTA and FQGNSA. This chain's CDR3 is CASSLARSAYEQYF. For the CDR3, the DNA is TGTGCCAGCAGCTTGGCCAGATCCGCCTACGAGCAGTACTTC. The full variable domain, rest sourced from reference TRBV7-2 and TRBJ2-7, is GAGVSQSPSNKVTEKGKDVELRCDPISGHTALYWYRQSLGQGLEFLIYFQGNSAPDKSGLPSDRFSAERTGGSVSTLTIQRTQQEDSAVYLCASSLARSAYEQYFGPGTRLTVT.

The chain uses TRBV3-1 (or the pseudogene TRBV3-2) and TRBJ1-6; D is uncertain. The V gene lost 1 base and the J gene lost 3 bases, with 10 bases spanning the gap. The CDR3 loop spans 16 amino acids. From germline, CDR1 is LGHDT and CDR2 YNNKEL (reference sequence). The CDR3 nucleotides are TGTGCCAGCAGCCAAGTGGCGACTTTCTATAATTCACCCCTCCACTTT. Amino acid sequence: CASSQVATFYNSPLHF.

The chain links TRBV18 to TRBJ1-6; D is uncertain. The CDR3 runs to 14 residues. Germline CDR1 and CDR2: KGHSH and LQKENI. V lost 3 bases and J lost 0, with 3 bases in between. CDR3 bases: TGTGCCAGCTCACCGAGCTCCTATAATTCACCCCTCCACTTT. The encoded protein is CASSPSSYNSPLHF.

This chain uses TRBV19 with TRBJ2-6, with unresolved D. The CDR3 contains 14 residues. V shed 7 bases and J shed 0 bases, with 7 bases lying between them. From germline, CDR1 is LNHDA and CDR2 SQIVND (reference sequence). CDR3 loop: CASNLGSGANVLTF. For the CDR3, the DNA is TGTGCCAGTAACCTGGGCTCTGGGGCCAACGTCCTGACTTTC.

The V and J genes are TRBV7-2 and TRBJ2-5; D is undetermined. Germline CDR1 is SGHTA and CDR2 is FQGNSA. Between the trimmed V and J ends, which lost 1 base and 1 base, there was a span of 7 bases. The CDR3 is made up of 14 amino acids. This CDR3 is CASSLGGSQETQYF. Here the CDR3 DNA reads TGTGCCAGCAGCTTAGGGGGTAGCCAAGAGACCCAGTACTTC. Filled out from reference TRBV7-2 and TRBJ2-5, the complete variable domain reads GAGVSQSPSNKVTEKGKDVELRCDPISGHTALYWYRQSLGQGLEFLIYFQGNSAPDKSGLPSDRFSAERTGGSVSTLTIQRTQQEDSAVYLCASSLGGSQETQYFGPGTRLLVL.

This clone was seen more than once but under ten times. The chain joins TRBV5-1 to TRBJ2-1; TRBD2 aligns across 10 bases. The V and J ends lost 3 bases and 3 bases, in that order; junction bases with no gene match: 3. Germline V CDR1 and CDR2: SGHRS, YFSETQ. There are 15 residues in the CDR3. CDR3 protein: CASSSSSGGYNEQFF. For the CDR3, the DNA is TGCGCCAGCAGCTCGTCTAGCGGGGGCTACAATGAGCAGTTCTTC.

The chain uses TRBV4-2 and TRBJ1-3; a possible D gene is TRBD1 (6 bases). The length of the CDR3 is 16 residues. V was cut by 2 bases and J by 1 base, with 12 bases left in between. The germline V gene has CDR1 LGHNA and CDR2 YNFKEQ. The CDR3 bases are TGTGCCAGCAGCCAACAACAGGGAGAGTCTGGAAACACCATATATTTT. This encodes CASSQQQGESGNTIYF.

The chain links TRBV3-1 (or the pseudogene TRBV3-2) to TRBJ2-1, with 7 bases identical to TRBD2. CDR1 is LGHDT, CDR2 YNNKEL, per germline (reference sequence). Trimming took 1 base from V and 15 from J; bases not matched to a gene: 6. The CDR3 loop spans 12 amino acids. The CDR3 nucleotides read TGTGCCAGCAGCCAAGCTGCGCGGGAGTTGTTCTTC. Amino acids: CASSQAARELFF.

The genes are TRBV5-1 and TRBJ2-1; 9 bases line up with TRBD2. Germline CDR1 reads SGHRS; CDR2 reads YFSETQ. The CDR3 length is 16 residues. V gave up 5 bases and J gave up 0 bases; unmatched junction bases: 6. The CDR3: CASRASGGSSYNEQFF. CDR3 DNA sequence: TGCGCCAGCAGGGCAAGCGGGGGGAGCTCCTACAATGAGCAGTTCTTC.

The chain combines TRBV29-1 with TRBJ1-1; no clear D. Trimming stripped 7 bases from V and 3 bases from J, with 18 bases between. CDR3 length equals 14 residues. In germline, CDR1 is SQVTM, CDR2 ANQGSEA. In nucleotides, the CDR3 is TGCAGCGCCAGTGATGGGTCTTCGTACACTGAAGCTTTCTTT. Protein sequence: CSASDGSSYTEAFF.

This rearrangement joins TRBV29-1 to TRBJ2-4; 7 positions match TRBD2. The trim removed 4 bases at V and 8 bases at J, leaving 8 bases unmatched. CDR1 is SQVTM, CDR2 ANQGSEA, per germline. This CDR3 has 13 residues. DNA for the CDR3: TGCAGCGTTGCAGAGAGGGCGGGGGACATTCAGTACTTC. Translated: CSVAERAGDIQYF.